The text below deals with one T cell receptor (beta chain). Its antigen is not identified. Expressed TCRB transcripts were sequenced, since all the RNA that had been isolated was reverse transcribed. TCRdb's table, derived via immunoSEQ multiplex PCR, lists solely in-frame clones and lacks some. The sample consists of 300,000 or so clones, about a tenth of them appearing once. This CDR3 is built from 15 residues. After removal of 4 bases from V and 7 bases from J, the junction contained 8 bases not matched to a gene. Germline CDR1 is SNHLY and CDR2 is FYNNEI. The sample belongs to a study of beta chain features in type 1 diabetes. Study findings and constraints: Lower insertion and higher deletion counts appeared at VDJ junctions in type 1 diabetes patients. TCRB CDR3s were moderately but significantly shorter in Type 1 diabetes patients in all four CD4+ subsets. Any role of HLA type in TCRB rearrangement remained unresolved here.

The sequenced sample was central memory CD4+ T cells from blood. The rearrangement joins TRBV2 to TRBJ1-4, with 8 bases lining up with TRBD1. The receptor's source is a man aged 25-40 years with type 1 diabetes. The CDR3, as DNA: TGTGCCAGCAGTGTAGGAACAGGGGGGATTGAAAAACTGTTTTTT. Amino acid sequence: CASSVGTGGIEKLFF.